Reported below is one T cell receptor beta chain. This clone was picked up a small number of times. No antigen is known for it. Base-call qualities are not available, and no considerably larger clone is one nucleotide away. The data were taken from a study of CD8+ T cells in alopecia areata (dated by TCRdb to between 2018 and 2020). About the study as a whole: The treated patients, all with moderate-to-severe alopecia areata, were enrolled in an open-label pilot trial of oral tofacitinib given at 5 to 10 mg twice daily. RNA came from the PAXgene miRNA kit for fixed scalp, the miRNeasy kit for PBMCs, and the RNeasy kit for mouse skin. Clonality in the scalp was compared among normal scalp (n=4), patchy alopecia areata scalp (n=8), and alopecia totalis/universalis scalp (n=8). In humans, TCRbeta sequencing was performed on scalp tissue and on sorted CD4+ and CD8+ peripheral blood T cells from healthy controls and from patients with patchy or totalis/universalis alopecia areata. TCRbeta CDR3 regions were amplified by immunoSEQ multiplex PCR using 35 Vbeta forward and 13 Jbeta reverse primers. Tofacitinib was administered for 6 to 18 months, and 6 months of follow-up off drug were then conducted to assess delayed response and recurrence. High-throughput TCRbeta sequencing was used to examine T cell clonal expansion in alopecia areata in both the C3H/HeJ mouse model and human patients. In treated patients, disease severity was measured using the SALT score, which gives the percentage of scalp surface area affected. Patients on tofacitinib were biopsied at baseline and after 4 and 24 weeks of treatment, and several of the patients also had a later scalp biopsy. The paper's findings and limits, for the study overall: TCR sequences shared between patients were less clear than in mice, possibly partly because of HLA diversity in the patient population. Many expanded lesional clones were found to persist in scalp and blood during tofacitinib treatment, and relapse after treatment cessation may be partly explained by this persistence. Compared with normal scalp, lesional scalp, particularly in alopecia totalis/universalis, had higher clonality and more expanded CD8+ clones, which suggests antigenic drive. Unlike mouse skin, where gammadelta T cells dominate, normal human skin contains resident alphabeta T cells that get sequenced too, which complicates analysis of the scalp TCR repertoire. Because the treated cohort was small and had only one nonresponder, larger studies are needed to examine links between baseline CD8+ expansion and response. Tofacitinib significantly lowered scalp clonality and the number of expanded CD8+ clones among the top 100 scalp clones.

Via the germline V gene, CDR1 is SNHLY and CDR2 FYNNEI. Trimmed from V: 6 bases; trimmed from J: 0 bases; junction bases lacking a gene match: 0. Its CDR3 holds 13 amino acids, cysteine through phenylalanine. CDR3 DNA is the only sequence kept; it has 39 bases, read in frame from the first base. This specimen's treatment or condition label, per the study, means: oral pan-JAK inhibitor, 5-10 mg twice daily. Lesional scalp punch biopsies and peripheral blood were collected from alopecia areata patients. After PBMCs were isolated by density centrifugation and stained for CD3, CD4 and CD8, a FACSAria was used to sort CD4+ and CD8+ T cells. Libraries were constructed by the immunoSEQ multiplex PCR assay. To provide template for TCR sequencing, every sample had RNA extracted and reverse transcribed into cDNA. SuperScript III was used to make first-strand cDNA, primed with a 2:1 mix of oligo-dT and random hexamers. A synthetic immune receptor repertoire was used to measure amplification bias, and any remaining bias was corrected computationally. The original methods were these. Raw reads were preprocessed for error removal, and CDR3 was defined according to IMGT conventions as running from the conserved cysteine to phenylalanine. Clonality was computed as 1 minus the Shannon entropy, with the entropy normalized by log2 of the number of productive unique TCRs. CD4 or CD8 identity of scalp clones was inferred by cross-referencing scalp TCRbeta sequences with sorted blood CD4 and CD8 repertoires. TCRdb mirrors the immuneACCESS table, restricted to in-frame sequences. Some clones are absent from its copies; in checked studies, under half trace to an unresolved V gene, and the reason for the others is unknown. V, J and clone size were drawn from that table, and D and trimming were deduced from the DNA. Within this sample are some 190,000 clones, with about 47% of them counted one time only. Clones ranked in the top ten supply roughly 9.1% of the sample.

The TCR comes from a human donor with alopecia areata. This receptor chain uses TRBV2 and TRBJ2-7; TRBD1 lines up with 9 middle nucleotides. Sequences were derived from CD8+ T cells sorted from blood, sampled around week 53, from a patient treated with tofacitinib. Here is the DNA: TGTGCCAGCAGGGACAGGGGCTCCTACGAGCAGTACTTC. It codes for CASRDRGSYEQYF.